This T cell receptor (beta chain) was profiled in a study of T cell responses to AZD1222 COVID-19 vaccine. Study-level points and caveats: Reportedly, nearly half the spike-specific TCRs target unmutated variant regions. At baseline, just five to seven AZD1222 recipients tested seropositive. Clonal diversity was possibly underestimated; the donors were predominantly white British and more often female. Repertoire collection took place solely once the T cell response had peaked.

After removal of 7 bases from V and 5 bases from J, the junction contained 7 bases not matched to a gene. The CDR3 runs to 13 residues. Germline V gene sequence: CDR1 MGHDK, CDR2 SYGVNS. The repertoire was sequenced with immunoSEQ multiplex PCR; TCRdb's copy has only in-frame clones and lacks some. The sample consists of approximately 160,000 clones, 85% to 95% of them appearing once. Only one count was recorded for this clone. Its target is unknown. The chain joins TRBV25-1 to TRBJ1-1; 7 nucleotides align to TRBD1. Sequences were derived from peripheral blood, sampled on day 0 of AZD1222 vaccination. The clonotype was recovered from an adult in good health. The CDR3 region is CASTQGGWTEAFF. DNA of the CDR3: TGTGCCAGCACTCAAGGGGGCTGGACTGAAGCTTTCTTT.